This is a list of T cell receptor beta chains from one sample in a study of PD-L1 blockade in urothelial cancer. Profiling relied on immunoSEQ multiplex PCR, and the TCRdb table lists in-frame clones only, not all of them. The sample holds about 30,000 clones, 80% to 90% seen once. The sequencing here drew on PBMCs, taken around atezolizumab (anti-PD-L1) treatment. The receptors come from a man older than 75 with urothelial cancer. Each CDR3 is given with its conserved first and last residue.

v_call	j_call	cdr3_aa
TRBV6-5	TRBJ2-3	CASSYSPPLGGHTQYF
TRBV29-1	TRBJ2-3	CSVVFGYSESPQYF
TRBV6-1	TRBJ1-2	CASSERGGGYTF
TRBV5-4	TRBJ2-7	CASSLGTSGPYEQYF
TRBV30	TRBJ1-1	CAWSRTGAGKTEAFF
TRBV10-2	TRBJ1-5	CASSDPGTGGGSNQPQHF
TRBV19	TRBJ1-4	CASSAGKSFGVNEKLFF
TRBV10-3	TRBJ2-2	CAIRGSGNTGELFF
TRBV5-1	TRBJ2-7	CASSLEVRAGGDEQYF
TRBV19	TRBJ2-6	CASRASGRSGANVLTF
TRBV11-3	TRBJ1-3	CASSLGRGSGNTIYF
TRBV18	TRBJ2-2	CASSPTSGVWNTGELFF
TRBV30	TRBJ1-4	CAWSVRGGEKLFF
TRBV10-2	TRBJ2-2	CASSELGLASNTGELFF
TRBV6-5	TRBJ2-7	CASSLSSGATGEQYF
TRBV29-1	TRBJ2-3	CSAGISTDTQYF
TRBV2	TRBJ2-7	CASSGTTSSYEQYF